The text below deals with one TCR beta chain. About 0.5 to 1 ug RNA was reverse transcribed with random hexamers. The authors amplified TCR beta CDR3 across 54 Vbeta and 13 Jbeta using immunoSEQ multiplex PCR. MiXCR, applied by TCRdb to the immunoSEQ multiplex PCR reads, yields one record per CDR3 protein. This table has about 94,000 distinct CDR3 sequences, around 94% appearing once. These data are taken from a study of CD8 T cells in Susac syndrome. Through negative isolation, CD4+ and CD8+ T cells were obtained, while TEMRA cells were enriched using FACS. This CDR3 has 14 residues. Germline CDR1 and CDR2: SGHTA and FQGNSA. V was clipped by 2 bases and J by 2 bases, with 10 bases between them.

The chain joins TRBV7-2 to TRBJ2-7; D not resolved. This TCR was sampled from a human donor with Susac syndrome. The material sequenced was CD4+ T cells from PBMCs. This CDR3 is CASSLSSRTYEQYF. The CDR3, as DNA: TGTGCCAGCAGCTTAAGTAGTCGAACCTACGAGCAGTACTTC.